These 18 T cell receptor beta chains share one sample of origin, sequenced in a study of molecular identifiers for immune sequencing clone quantification. TCRdb ran MiXCR on the PCR reads and lists one entry per CDR3 protein. The sample includes tens of thousands of distinct CDR3 sequences, around 33% of them seen just once. Sequences were obtained from naive CD8+ T cells from blood, with Jurkat cell RNA spiked in. Documented subset: FACS-sorted CD8+CD4-CCR7+CD45RA+ naive T cells. These receptors all stem from a human donor in good health. Some libraries in this study had Jurkat cell RNA spiked in.

V and J are TRBV13 and TRBJ2-7; 8 bases agree with TRBD1. CDR1 PRHDT and CDR2 FYEKMQ come from the germline V gene (reference sequence). V trimming: 5 bases; J trimming: 7 bases; junction bases outside the gene matches: 13. CDR3 length equals 15 residues. The CDR3 DNA reads as TGTGCCAGCAGCGCCGGGACAGGACCTACCCGGGAGCAGTACTTC. This encodes CASSAGTGPTREQYF.

The chain carries TRBV28 and TRBJ2-7, with 7 bases identical to TRBD2. Germline trimming cut 2 bases from V and 0 bases from J; bases unmatched to any gene: 4. Germline CDR1 and CDR2: MDHEN and SYDVKM. The CDR3 runs 15 residues. CDR3 amino acids: CASSLLAESSYEQYF. As DNA, the CDR3 is TGTGCCAGCAGTTTACTAGCGGAGAGCTCCTACGAGCAGTACTTC.

The V gene is TRBV7-9, the J gene TRBJ2-4; D unclear. Per the germline V gene, CDR1 is SEHNR and CDR2 is FQNEAQ (reference sequence). Trimming removed 5 bases from V and 3 bases from J, with 2 bases in between. The CDR3 is made up of 11 amino acids. In DNA, the CDR3 is TGTGCCAGCAGCCACAAAAACATTCAGTACTTC. Translating it yields CASSHKNIQYF.

As for this clonotype: With a much larger clone just one base away, this may be a read error. This chain links TRBV29-1 with TRBJ1-1, with no clear D. V lost 0 bases and J 8 bases, leaving 7 bases between the germline ends. The germline V gene encodes CDR1 SQVTM and CDR2 ANQGSEA. The CDR3 loop spans 11 amino acids. The CDR3 bases are TGCAGCGTTGAAGAGTGGCGGGAAGCTTTCTTT. This codes for CSVEEWREAFF.

This clonotype appeared a few times. The chain joins TRBV28 to TRBJ2-3; 9 nucleotides line up with TRBD2. Per the germline V gene, CDR1 is MDHEN and CDR2 is SYDVKM. This CDR3 contains 19 residues. V was clipped by 7 bases and J by 6 bases; unmatched bases: 23. The CDR3 loop reads CASTPTWVAGATRGDTQYF. CDR3 in DNA: TGTGCCAGCACCCCAACGTGGGTAGCGGGAGCCACCAGGGGGGATACGCAGTATTTT.

This clonotype was seen a handful of times. The V call is TRBV7-9, the J call TRBJ1-5; tentatively, D is TRBD1 (5 bases). Germline V gene sequence: CDR1 SEHNR, CDR2 FQNEAQ (reference sequence). The CDR3 totals 12 residues. Trimming left V 5 bases short and J 4 bases short, with 6 bases between. The CDR3 bases are TGTGCCAGCAGCCGGACAAATCAGCCCCAGCATTTT. Its translation: CASSRTNQPQHF.

This chain uses TRBV19 with TRBJ2-7; unclear D gene. This CDR3 has 14 residues. V lost 2 bases to trimming and J lost 2 bases, with 10 bases between them. CDR1 is LNHDA and CDR2 is SQIVND in the germline V gene (reference sequence). CDR3 nucleotide sequence: TGTGCCAGTAGTATACAGGACCGGCCCTACGAGCAGTACTTC. Translation gives CASSIQDRPYEQYF.

In this sample, this clonotype turned up many times. This chain uses TRBV29-1 with TRBJ2-1; D not resolved. CDR3 length: 13 amino acids. The germline V gene encodes CDR1 SQVTM and CDR2 ANQGSEA. Trimming removed 6 bases from V and 10 bases from J, with 19 bases in between. CDR3 sequence reads: CSVSFNTLGEQFF. The DNA for the CDR3 is TGCAGCGTCTCCTTCAATACCTTAGGAGAGCAGTTCTTC.

Worth noting for this clonotype: A much larger clone differs from this one at a single base, so this may be a read error. This chain uses TRBV9 with TRBJ2-7, with D perhaps matching TRBD2 (5 bases). V lost 1 base, J lost 3 bases, and 11 bases lay in between. CDR1 is SGDLS, CDR2 YYNGEE, per germline. There are 14 residues in the CDR3. In DNA, the CDR3 is TGTGCCAGCAGCGTATCTCAACGGGACTACGAGCAGTACTTC. Residues: CASSVSQRDYEQYF.

This clonotype was picked up many times. The chain couples TRBV27 to TRBJ2-3, with 11 bases that match TRBD2. Germline V gene data show CDR1 as MNHEY and CDR2 as SMNVEV (reference sequence). The CDR3 runs 17 residues. Germline trimming cut 5 bases from V and 2 bases from J; bases unmatched to any gene: 9. This chain's CDR3 is CASSIAGGPLITDTQYF. The CDR3 DNA sequence: TGTGCCAGCAGTATAGCGGGAGGGCCGTTGATCACAGATACGCAGTATTTT.

The chain links TRBV28 to TRBJ2-3, with TRBD2 identical over 8 bases. Germline CDR1 MDHEN, CDR2 SYDVKM. The V gene end was trimmed by 7 bases and the J gene end by 3 bases; junction bases not matched to a gene: 6. CDR3 length equals 14 residues. Here the CDR3 reads CASNGAGATDTQYF. The CDR3 nucleotides read TGTGCCAGCAATGGAGCGGGAGCAACAGATACGCAGTATTTT.

This clonotype came up many times. CDR3 sequence reads: CASSQDQVNTGELFF. DNA for the CDR3: TGTGCCAGCAGCCAAGATCAAGTTAACACCGGGGAGCTGTTTTTT. This chain uses TRBV4-2 with TRBJ2-2, with D unclear. Trimming cost V 0 bases and J 2 bases, with 7 bases left between them. The CDR3 has 15 residues. Germline CDR1 is LGHNA and CDR2 is YNFKEQ.

Comments on this clonotype: Being one base from a much bigger clone, this may be a read error. Since no conserved phenylalanine or tryptophan closes the CDR3, a read error is the likely cause. This chain connects TRBV9 to TRBJ2-7; maybe TRBD1 (6 bases). Between the trimmed V and J ends, which lost 1 base and 7 bases, there was a span of 9 bases. Germline CDR1 and CDR2: SGDLS and YYNGEE. The CDR3 contains 12 residues. The CDR3 reads CASSVTGSEQYI. The CDR3 nucleotides are TGTGCCAGCAGCGTAACAGGGTCTGAGCAGTACATC.

The gene calls are TRBV7-2 and TRBJ2-3, with 8 bases aligning to TRBD2. The germline gives CDR1 SGHTA, CDR2 FQGNSA. This CDR3 is built from 16 residues. V lost 7 bases and J lost 5; bases outside the gene matches: 14. In DNA, the CDR3 is TGTGCCAGCAACTTCTGGCGAGCGGGAGTTATAGATACGCAGTATTTT. This sequence encodes CASNFWRAGVIDTQYF.

The chain carries TRBV15 and TRBJ1-4; 7 bases match TRBD1. The CDR3 runs 17 residues. V lost 6 bases to trimming and J lost 0 bases; unmatched junction nucleotides: 10. Germline V gene lookup returns CDR1 LNHNV and CDR2 YYDKDF (reference sequence). DNA of the CDR3: TGTGCCACCAGATCACGGACAGGAGATACAACTAATGAAAAACTGTTTTTT. It yields the protein CATRSRTGDTTNEKLFF.

This chain links TRBV6-2 or TRBV6-3 with TRBJ2-7; D is possibly TRBD1 (6 bases). This CDR3 spans 11 amino acids. Per germline, CDR1 MNHEY and CDR2 SVGEGT. V was shortened by 7 bases and J by 5 bases, with 9 bases between the two germline ends. The CDR3, as DNA: TGTGCCAGCAATACAGGGAACGAGCAGTACTTC. Its protein product is CASNTGNEQYF.

There are a few counts of this clonotype. This rearrangement joins TRBV11-2 to TRBJ2-7; D remains ambiguous. This CDR3 has 13 amino acids. Trimming cost V 2 bases and J 3 bases, with 8 bases left between them. Germline CDR1 SGHAT, CDR2 FQNNGV. CDR3 residues: CASSLMPNYEQYF. CDR3 sequence (DNA): TGTGCCAGCAGCTTAATGCCCAACTACGAGCAGTACTTC.

The CDR3 loop reads CASSQERGGAYEQYF. In nucleotides, the CDR3 is TGCGCCAGCAGCCAAGAAAGGGGGGGGGCCTACGAGCAGTACTTC. The V gene is TRBV4-3, the J gene TRBJ2-7, with D tentatively TRBD2 (7 bases). The germline V gene has CDR1 LGHNA and CDR2 YSLEER. V shed 0 bases and J shed 2 bases, with 11 bases lying between them. The CDR3 spans 15 residues.